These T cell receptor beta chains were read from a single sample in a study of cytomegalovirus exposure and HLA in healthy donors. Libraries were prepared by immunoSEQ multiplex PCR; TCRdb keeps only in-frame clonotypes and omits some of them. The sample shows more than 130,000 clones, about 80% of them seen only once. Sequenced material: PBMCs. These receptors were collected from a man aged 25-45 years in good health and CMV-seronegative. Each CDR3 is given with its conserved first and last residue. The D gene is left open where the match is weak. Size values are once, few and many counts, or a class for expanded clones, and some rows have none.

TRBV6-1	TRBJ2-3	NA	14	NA	TGTGCCAGCAGAATTTCGGGGGGCACAGATACGCAGTATTTT	CASRISGGTDTQYF
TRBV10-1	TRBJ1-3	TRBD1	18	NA	TGCGCCAGCAGTGAGGCTTCCGGGACAGAAAGCTCTGGAAACACCATATATTTT	CASSEASGTESSGNTIYF
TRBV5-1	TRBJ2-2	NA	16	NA	TGCGCCAGCAGCTTGGGTGCTAGCAGGAACACCGGGGAGCTGTTTTTT	CASSLGASRNTGELFF
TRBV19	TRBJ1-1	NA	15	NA	TGTGCCAGTAAAGGGGTCCCCCTCATGAACACTGAAGCTTTCTTT	CASKGVPLMNTEAFF
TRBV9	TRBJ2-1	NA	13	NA	TGTGCCAGCAGCCATACAGAGTACAATGAGCAGTTCTTC	CASSHTEYNEQFF
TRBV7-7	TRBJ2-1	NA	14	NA	TGTGCTAGCAGCCGAGGAGGGACCTACAATGAGCAGTTCTTC	CASSRGGTYNEQFF
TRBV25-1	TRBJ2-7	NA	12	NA	TGTGCCAGCAGACGGACTTCCTACGAGCAGTACTTC	CASRRTSYEQYF
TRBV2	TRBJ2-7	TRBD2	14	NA	TGTGCCAGCAGTGAGGTAGCGGGGCCCTACGAGCAGTACTTC	CASSEVAGPYEQYF
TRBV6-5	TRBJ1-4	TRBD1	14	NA	TGTGCCAGCTCCTATACAGGGGCTAATGAAAAACTGTTTTTT	CASSYTGANEKLFF
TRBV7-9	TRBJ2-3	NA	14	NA	TGTGCCAGCAGACTTAGCGGAGGGACAGATACGCAGTATTTT	CASRLSGGTDTQYF
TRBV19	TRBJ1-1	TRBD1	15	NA	TGTGCCAGTATGGGACAGGGTGCCGTGAACACTGAAGCTTTCTTT	CASMGQGAVNTEAFF
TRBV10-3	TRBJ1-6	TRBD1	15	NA	TGTGCCATCAGTAGTGAAGACAGGGGTTATTCACCCCCCCACTTT	CAISSEDRGYSPPHF
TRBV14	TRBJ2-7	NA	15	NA	TGTGCCAGCAGCCCATTGACAGCCTTGGGATACGAGCAGTACTTC	CASSPLTALGYEQYF
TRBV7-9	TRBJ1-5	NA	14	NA	TGTGCCAGCAGCTTGGCAGGGGGCAATCAGCCCCAGCATTTT	CASSLAGGNQPQHF
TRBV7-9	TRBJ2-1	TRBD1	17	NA	TGTGCCAGCAGCCCTCAACGGGACAGCCACTCCTACAATGAGCAGTTCTTC	CASSPQRDSHSYNEQFF
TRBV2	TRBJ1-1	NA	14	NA	TGTGCCAGCAGTGAACCCAGGGAAAACACTGAAGCTTTCTTT	CASSEPRENTEAFF
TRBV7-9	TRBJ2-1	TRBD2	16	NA	TGTGCCAGCAGCGTAGGACTAGCGGGACCCGGGAATGAGCAGTTCTTC	CASSVGLAGPGNEQFF
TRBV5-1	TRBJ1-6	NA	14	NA	TGCGCCAGCAGCTCGGGACTTTTCGATTCACCCCTCCACTTT	CASSSGLFDSPLHF
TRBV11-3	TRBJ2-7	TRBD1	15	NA	TGTGCCAGCAGCTTAGATGGGACAGGGCTCTACGAGCAGTACTTC	CASSLDGTGLYEQYF
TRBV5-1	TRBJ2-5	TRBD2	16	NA	TGCGCCAGCAGCTTGGGACTAGCGGGAGATATCGAGACCCAGTACTTC	CASSLGLAGDIETQYF
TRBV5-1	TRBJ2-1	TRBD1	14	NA	TGCGCCAGCAGTCGAGGACAGGGAGACAATGAGCAGTTCTTC	CASSRGQGDNEQFF
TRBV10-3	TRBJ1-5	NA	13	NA	TGTGCCATCAGTCAGGGTGCGGATCAGCCCCAGCATTTT	CAISQGADQPQHF
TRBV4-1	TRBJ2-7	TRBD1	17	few	TGCGCCAGCAGCCCCAGGACAGGGATCGGCTATGCGGGAGAGCAGTACTTC	CASSPRTGIGYAGEQYF
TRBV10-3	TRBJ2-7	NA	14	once	TGTGCCATCAGTGCGAACAGGATCCCCCACGAGCAGTACTTC	CAISANRIPHEQYF
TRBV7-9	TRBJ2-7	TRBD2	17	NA	TGTGCCAGCAGCTTATTCGGGCTAGCGGGGGACCGCTACGAGCAGTACTTC	CASSLFGLAGDRYEQYF
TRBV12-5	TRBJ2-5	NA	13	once	TGTGCTAGTGCCCCCGCAGTCCAAGAGACCCAGTACTTC	CASAPAVQETQYF
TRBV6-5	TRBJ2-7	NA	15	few	TGTGCCAGCAGTTACTCGAGTCGTGGGGGCGACGAGCAGTACTTC	CASSYSSRGGDEQYF
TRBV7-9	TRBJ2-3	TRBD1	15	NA	TGTGCCAGCAGTTCCGGACAGGCAAGCACAGATACGCAGTATTTT	CASSSGQASTDTQYF
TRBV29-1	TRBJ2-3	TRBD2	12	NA	TGCAGCGGAGCGGGGGTCACAGATACGCAGTATTTT	CSGAGVTDTQYF
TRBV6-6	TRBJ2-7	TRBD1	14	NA	TGTGCCAGCAGGGCCGGGACAGGGGGAGTCGAGCAGTACTTC	CASRAGTGGVEQYF
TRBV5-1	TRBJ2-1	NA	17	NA	TGCGCCAGCAGCCCCGGTCAGTCAGGGTCGTTTATCAATGAGCAGTTCTTC	CASSPGQSGSFINEQFF
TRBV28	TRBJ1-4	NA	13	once	TGTGCCAGCAGGGAGACAGGAGAGGAAAAACTGTTTTTT	CASRETGEEKLFF
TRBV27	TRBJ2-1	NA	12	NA	TGTGCCAGCAGTTTATCGAGCAATGAGCAGTTCTTC	CASSLSSNEQFF
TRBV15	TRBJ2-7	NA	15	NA	TGTGCCACCAGCAGAGATTTAGCAGGGGTTGGAGAGCAGTACTTC	CATSRDLAGVGEQYF
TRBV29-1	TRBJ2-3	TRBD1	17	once	TGCAGCGTTGAAAGTGGTCCAGGACAGGCGCCCCCAGATACGCAGTATTTT	CSVESGPGQAPPDTQYF
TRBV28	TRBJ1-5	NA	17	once	TGTGCCAGCAGATCATATTCGGGAGGGCGCCTGTATCAGCCCCAGCATTTT	CASRSYSGGRLYQPQHF
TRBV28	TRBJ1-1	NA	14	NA	TGTGCCAGCAGTTCGCCCCAGGGGTCCACTGAAGCTTTCTTT	CASSSPQGSTEAFF
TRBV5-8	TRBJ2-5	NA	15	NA	TGTGCCAGCAGCCCTGGCAGAGGGGGCCAAGAGACCCAGTACTTC	CASSPGRGGQETQYF
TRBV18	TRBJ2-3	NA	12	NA	TGTGCCAGCTCACCCAGGGTCGATACGCAGTATTTT	CASSPRVDTQYF
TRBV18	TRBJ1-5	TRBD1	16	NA	TGTGCCAGCTCACCACCCTCGACAGGGATCAATCAGCCCCAGCATTTT	CASSPPSTGINQPQHF
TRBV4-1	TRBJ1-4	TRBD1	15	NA	TGCGCCAGCAGCCTACAGACAGGGGGTAATGAAAAACTGTTTTTT	CASSLQTGGNEKLFF
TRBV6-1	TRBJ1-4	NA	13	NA	TGTGCCAGTAGAGGACAGTCTAATGAAAAACTGTTTTTT	CASRGQSNEKLFF